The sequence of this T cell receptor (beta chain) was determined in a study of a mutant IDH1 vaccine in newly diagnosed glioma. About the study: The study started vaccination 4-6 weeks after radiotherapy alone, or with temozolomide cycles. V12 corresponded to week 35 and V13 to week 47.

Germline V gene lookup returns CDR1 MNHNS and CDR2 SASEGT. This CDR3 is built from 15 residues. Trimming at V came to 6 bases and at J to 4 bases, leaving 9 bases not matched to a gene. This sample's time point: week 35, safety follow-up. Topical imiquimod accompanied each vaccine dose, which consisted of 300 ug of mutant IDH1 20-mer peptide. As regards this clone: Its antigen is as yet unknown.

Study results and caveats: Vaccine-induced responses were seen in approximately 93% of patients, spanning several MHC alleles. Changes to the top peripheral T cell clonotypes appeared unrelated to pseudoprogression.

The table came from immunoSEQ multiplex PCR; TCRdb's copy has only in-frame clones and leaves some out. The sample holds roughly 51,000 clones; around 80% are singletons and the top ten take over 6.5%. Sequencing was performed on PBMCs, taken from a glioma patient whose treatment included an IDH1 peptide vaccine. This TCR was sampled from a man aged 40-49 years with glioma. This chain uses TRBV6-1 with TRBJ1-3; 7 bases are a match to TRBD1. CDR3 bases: TGTGCCAGCAGGTTAAAGGGGGCGGAGGGAAACACCATATATTTT. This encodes CASRLKGAEGNTIYF.